A selection of T cell receptor beta chains follows, all from one sample in a study of T cell changes during pregnancy in multiple sclerosis. The assay was immunoSEQ multiplex PCR, and TCRdb's table has in-frame clones only and misses some. The data show around 56,000 clones, with over 75% seen just once and around 2% held by the top ten. Specimen: peripheral blood, collected in the first trimester of pregnancy. All receptors come from a female donor in good health, enrolled as a control in a pregnancy study. Both conserved end residues are part of each CDR3. The order of the fields is D gene, clone size, J gene, V gene, CDR3 DNA, CDR3 protein. A D gene is named only where the DNA matches it firmly. Clone size is given for some rows only: seen once, a few or many times, or a class if the clone is expanded.

D: TRBD1; size: .; J: TRBJ2-1; V: TRBV5-5; DNA: TGTGCCAGCAGCTGGACAGGGTTCGATGAGCAGTTCTTC; CDR3: CASSWTGFDEQFF
D: TRBD2; size: .; J: TRBJ2-1; V: TRBV19; DNA: TGTGCCAGTAGGGGCCGTGATAGCGGGGCCTACAATGAGCAGTTCTTC; CDR3: CASRGRDSGAYNEQFF
D: TRBD1; size: .; J: TRBJ2-2; V: TRBV5-4; DNA: TGTGCCAGCAGCATCCCGGGACAGGGTGTCACCGGGGAGCTGTTTTTT; CDR3: CASSIPGQGVTGELFF
D: .; size: once; J: TRBJ2-7; V: TRBV7-2; DNA: TGTGCCAGCAGCTTACCAACCTACGAGCAGTACTTC; CDR3: CASSLPTYEQYF
D: .; size: .; J: TRBJ1-1; V: TRBV7-9; DNA: TGTGCCAGCAGCTTAGCGGTCTTTGCCGCGACAGGTCCCACTGAAGCTTTCTTT; CDR3: CASSLAVFAATGPTEAFF
D: .; size: .; J: TRBJ1-2; V: TRBV7-3; DNA: TGTGCCAGCAGCTTATATCCGTCGAGGGCCTATGGCTACACCTTC; CDR3: CASSLYPSRAYGYTF
D: TRBD1; size: .; J: TRBJ1-2; V: TRBV25-1; DNA: TGTGCCAGCAGTGACCCCGACAGGGTAGGAGGCTATGGCTACACCTTC; CDR3: CASSDPDRVGGYGYTF
D: .; size: .; J: TRBJ2-6; V: TRBV4-1; DNA: TGCGCCAGCGGCGCGGCGGGAAGATCCAACGTCCTGACTTTC; CDR3: CASGAAGRSNVLTF
D: .; size: .; J: TRBJ1-5; V: TRBV6-1; DNA: TGTGCCAGCGAGGTTTCGGTAAATCAGCCCCAGCATTTT; CDR3: CASEVSVNQPQHF
D: .; size: .; J: TRBJ2-3; V: TRBV18; DNA: TGTGCCAGCTCAGGATTCGGGGGTGGCACAGATACGCAGTATTTT; CDR3: CASSGFGGGTDTQYF
D: .; size: .; J: TRBJ2-7; V: TRBV2; DNA: TGTGCCAGCAACGAAGGGAGCTTCGAGCAGTACTTC; CDR3: CASNEGSFEQYF
D: .; size: .; J: TRBJ2-1; V: TRBV19; DNA: TGTGCCAGTAGTATAGATTGGACCGCTCGGGACTACAATGAGCAGTTCTTC; CDR3: CASSIDWTARDYNEQFF
D: TRBD1; size: .; J: TRBJ1-1; V: TRBV2; DNA: TGTGCCACGGGACAGGGGGAAAGTGAAGCTTTCTTT; CDR3: CATGQGESEAFF
D: .; size: .; J: TRBJ2-7; V: TRBV5-1; DNA: TGCGCCAGCAGCTTGGCTAGCGTACGCTCCTACGAGCAGTACTTC; CDR3: CASSLASVRSYEQYF
D: .; size: once; J: TRBJ2-1; V: TRBV4-1; DNA: TGCGCCAGCAGCCATCGGACAGTTTCCCTCTCCTACAATGAGCAGTTCTTC; CDR3: CASSHRTVSLSYNEQFF
D: .; size: .; J: TRBJ2-7; V: TRBV27; DNA: TGTGCCAGCAGTTTAGAGGGGGGACTAACCGAGCAGTACTTC; CDR3: CASSLEGGLTEQYF
D: .; size: .; J: TRBJ2-7; V: TRBV6-6; DNA: TGTGCCAGCAGTTATATCTCAGCGCACTACGAGCAGTACTTC; CDR3: CASSYISAHYEQYF
D: .; size: .; J: TRBJ2-1; V: TRBV10-3; DNA: TGTGCCATCATTGGAGGGGACAGACCCAATGAGCAGTTCTTC; CDR3: CAIIGGDRPNEQFF
D: TRBD1; size: once; J: TRBJ2-2; V: TRBV29-1; DNA: TGCAGCGTTTCGGACAGGGCTGCTACGAACACCGGGGAGCTGTTTTTT; CDR3: CSVSDRAATNTGELFF
D: .; size: .; J: TRBJ2-1; V: TRBV6-1; DNA: TGTGCCAGCAGATGGACAGTCGAGCAGTTCTTC; CDR3: CASRWTVEQFF
D: TRBD2; size: .; J: TRBJ2-3; V: TRBV19; DNA: TGTGCCAGTAGCCGGCTAGCGGTGGGCACAGATACGCAGTATTTT; CDR3: CASSRLAVGTDTQYF
D: TRBD2; size: .; J: TRBJ2-1; V: TRBV2; DNA: TGTGCCAGATTGAAAGGGACTAGCTTCAATGAGCAGTTCTTC; CDR3: CARLKGTSFNEQFF
D: TRBD1; size: .; J: TRBJ2-7; V: TRBV7-2; DNA: TGTGCCAGCAGCCCCCTTGGACAGGGTAGCAGTACGCAGTACTTC; CDR3: CASSPLGQGSSTQYF
D: .; size: .; J: TRBJ1-5; V: TRBV6-7; DNA: TGTGCCAGAATACATAAAACAGGTTGTAATCAGCCCCAGCATTTT; CDR3: CARIHKTGCNQPQHF
D: .; size: .; J: TRBJ2-1; V: TRBV19; DNA: TGTGCCAGTAGCGGGGGGCCGGGGAATGAGCAGTTCTTC; CDR3: CASSGGPGNEQFF
D: TRBD1; size: .; J: TRBJ1-3; V: TRBV28; DNA: TGTGCCAGCAGTTTATACCCAGGGGGCGTTGGAAACACCATATATTTT; CDR3: CASSLYPGGVGNTIYF
D: TRBD1; size: .; J: TRBJ2-3; V: TRBV6-1; DNA: TGTGCCAGCAGTGGGGGACAGGGGAGCGCAGATACGCAGTATTTT; CDR3: CASSGGQGSADTQYF
D: .; size: .; J: TRBJ1-2; V: TRBV7-8; DNA: TGTGCCAGCAGCTTGAATTCCGGACATAGTGATGGCTACACCTTC; CDR3: CASSLNSGHSDGYTF
D: TRBD1; size: .; J: TRBJ1-4; V: TRBV10-1; DNA: TGCGCCAGCAGTGCGTCAGGGGGCTCGGATGAAAAACTGTTTTTT; CDR3: CASSASGGSDEKLFF
D: TRBD2; size: .; J: TRBJ2-3; V: TRBV14; DNA: TGTGCCAGCAGCCATATAGCGGGCTTCTCAGATACGCAGTATTTT; CDR3: CASSHIAGFSDTQYF
D: .; size: .; J: TRBJ2-1; V: TRBV7-3; DNA: TGTGCCAGCAGCTTTCAGGGGTCAGACTACAATGAGCAGTTCTTC; CDR3: CASSFQGSDYNEQFF
D: .; size: .; J: TRBJ2-7; V: TRBV14; DNA: TGTGCCAGCAGCTCCACAAGCTCCTACGAGCAGTACTTC; CDR3: CASSSTSSYEQYF